This TCR beta chain was captured in a study of blood T cell repertoires in COVID-19. V was trimmed by 2 bases and J by 6 bases, leaving 14 bases between them. This CDR3 spans 14 amino acids. Per the germline V gene, CDR1 is SGHRS and CDR2 is YFSETQ. As handled by the study authors: Estimation of nucleated cell counts was performed using reference gene primer amplification. Using immunoSEQ multiplex PCR, the repertoire was profiled, and TCRdb retains in-frame clones only, with some absent. The V and J calls and the clone size are those of that table, but D and trimming were determined from the DNA. The sample consists of about 200,000 clones, roughly 78% of them appearing once.

Material for sequencing was peripheral blood. The clonotype comes from a woman of 80 years or more with active or convalescent COVID-19. The chain links TRBV5-1 to TRBJ1-2; D call uncertain. CDR3 DNA: TGCGCCAGCAGCTTAAAAGACGACCTAGATGGCTACACCTTC. Its translation is CASSLKDDLDGYTF.